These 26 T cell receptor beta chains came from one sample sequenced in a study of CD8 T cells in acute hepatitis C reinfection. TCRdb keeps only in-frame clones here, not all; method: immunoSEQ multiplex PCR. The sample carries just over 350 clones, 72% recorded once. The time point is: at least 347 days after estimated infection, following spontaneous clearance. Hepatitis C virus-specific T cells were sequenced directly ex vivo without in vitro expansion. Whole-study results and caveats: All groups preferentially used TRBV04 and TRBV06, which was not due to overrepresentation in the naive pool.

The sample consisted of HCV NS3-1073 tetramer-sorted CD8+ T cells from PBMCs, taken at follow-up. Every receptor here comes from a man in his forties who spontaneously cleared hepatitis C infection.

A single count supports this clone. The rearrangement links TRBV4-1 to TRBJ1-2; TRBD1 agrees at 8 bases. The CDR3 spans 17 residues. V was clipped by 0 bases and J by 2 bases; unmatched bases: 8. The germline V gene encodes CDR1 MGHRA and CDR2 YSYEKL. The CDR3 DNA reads TGCGCCAGCAGCCAAGAAAGCGGGACAGGTGAAAACTATGGCTACACCTTC. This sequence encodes CASSQESGTGENYGYTF.

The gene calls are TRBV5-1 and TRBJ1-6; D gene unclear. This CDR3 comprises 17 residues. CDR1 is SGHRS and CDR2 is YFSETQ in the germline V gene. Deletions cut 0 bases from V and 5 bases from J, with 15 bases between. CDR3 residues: CASSLGTRPPDNSPLHF. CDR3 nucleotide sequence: TGCGCCAGCAGCTTGGGGACCCGTCCGCCAGATAATTCACCCCTCCACTTT.

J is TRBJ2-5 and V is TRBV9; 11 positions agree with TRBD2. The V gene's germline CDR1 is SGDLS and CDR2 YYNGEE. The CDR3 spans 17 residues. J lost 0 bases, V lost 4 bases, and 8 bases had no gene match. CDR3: CASSLTTSGGYQETQYF. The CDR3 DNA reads TGTGCCAGCAGCTTGACCACTAGCGGGGGTTACCAAGAGACCCAGTACTTC.

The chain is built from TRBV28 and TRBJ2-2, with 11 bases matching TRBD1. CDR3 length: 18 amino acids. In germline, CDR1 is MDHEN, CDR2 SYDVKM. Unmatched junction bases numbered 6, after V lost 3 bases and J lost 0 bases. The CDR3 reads CASSFTPGQGANTGELFF. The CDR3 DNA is TGTGCCAGCAGTTTCACCCCGGGACAGGGGGCGAACACCGGGGAGCTGTTTTTT.

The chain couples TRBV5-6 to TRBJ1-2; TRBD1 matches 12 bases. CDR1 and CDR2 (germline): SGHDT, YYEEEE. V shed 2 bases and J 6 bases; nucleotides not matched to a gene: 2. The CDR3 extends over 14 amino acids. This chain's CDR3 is CASSFGTGGNGYTF. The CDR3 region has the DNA TGTGCCAGCAGCTTTGGGACAGGGGGCAATGGCTACACCTTC.

Here the CDR3 reads CASSVQGELPDTQYF. The CDR3 DNA reads TGTGCCAGCAGTGTCCAGGGGGAGCTTCCAGATACGCAGTATTTT. The genes are TRBV6-5 and TRBJ2-3; 7 nucleotides match TRBD1. V shed 5 bases, J shed 4 bases, and the junction held 9 bases outside the gene matches. Germline values: CDR1 MNHEY, CDR2 SVGAGI. The CDR3 extends over 15 amino acids.

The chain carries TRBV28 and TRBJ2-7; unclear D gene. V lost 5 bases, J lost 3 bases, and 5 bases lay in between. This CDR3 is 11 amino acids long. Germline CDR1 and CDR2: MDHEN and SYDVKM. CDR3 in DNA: TGTGCCAGCAGTATCGGCTACGAGCAGTACTTC. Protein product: CASSIGYEQYF.

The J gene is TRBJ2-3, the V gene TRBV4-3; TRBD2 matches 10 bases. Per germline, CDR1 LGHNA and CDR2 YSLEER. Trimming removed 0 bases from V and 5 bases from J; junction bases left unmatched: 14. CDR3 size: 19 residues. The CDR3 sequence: CASSQEPGRASGGGDTQYF. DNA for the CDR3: TGCGCCAGCAGCCAAGAACCCGGGCGGGCTAGCGGGGGAGGAGATACGCAGTATTTT.

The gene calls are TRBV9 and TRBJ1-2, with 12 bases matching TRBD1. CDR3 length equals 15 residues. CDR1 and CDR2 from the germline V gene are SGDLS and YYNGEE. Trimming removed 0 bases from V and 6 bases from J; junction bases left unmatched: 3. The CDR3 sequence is CASSVEGQGADGYTF. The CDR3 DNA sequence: TGTGCCAGCAGCGTAGAGGGACAGGGGGCGGATGGCTACACCTTC.

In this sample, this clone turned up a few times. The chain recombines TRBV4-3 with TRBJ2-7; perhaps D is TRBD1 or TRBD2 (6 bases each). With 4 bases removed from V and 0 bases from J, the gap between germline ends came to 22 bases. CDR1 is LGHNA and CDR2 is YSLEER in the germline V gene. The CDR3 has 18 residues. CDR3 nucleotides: TGCGCCAGCAGCCCTGAACCCGCCCCCGGGGGCGCCTCCTACGAGCAGTACTTC. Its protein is CASSPEPAPGGASYEQYF.

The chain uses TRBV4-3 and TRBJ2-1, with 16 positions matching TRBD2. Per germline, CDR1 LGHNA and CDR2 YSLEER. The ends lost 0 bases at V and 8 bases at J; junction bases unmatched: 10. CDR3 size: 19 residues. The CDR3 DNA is TGCGCCAGCAGCCAAGAGCCGCACGGGACTAGCGGGGGGGGAGATGAGCAGTTCTTC. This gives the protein CASSQEPHGTSGGGDEQFF.

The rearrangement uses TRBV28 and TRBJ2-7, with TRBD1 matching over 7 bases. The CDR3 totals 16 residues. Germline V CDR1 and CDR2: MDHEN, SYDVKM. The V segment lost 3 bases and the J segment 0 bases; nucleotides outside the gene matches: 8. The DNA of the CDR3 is TGTGCCAGCAGTTTCCCGACAGGGACCCTCTCCTACGAGCAGTACTTC. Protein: CASSFPTGTLSYEQYF.

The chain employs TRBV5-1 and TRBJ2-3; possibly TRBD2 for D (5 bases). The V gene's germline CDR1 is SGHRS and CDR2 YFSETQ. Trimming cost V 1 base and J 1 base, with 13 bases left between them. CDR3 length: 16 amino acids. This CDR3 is CASSLRSTEGTDTQYF. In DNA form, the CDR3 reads TGCGCCAGCAGCTTGAGGTCCACGGAGGGCACAGATACGCAGTATTTT. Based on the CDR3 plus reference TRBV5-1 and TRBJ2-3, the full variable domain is KAGVTQTPRYLIKTRGQQVTLSCSPISGHRSVSWYQQTPGQGLQFLFEYFSETQRNKGNFPGRFSGRQFSNSRSEMNVSTLELGDSALYLCASSLRSTEGTDTQYFGPGTRLTVL.

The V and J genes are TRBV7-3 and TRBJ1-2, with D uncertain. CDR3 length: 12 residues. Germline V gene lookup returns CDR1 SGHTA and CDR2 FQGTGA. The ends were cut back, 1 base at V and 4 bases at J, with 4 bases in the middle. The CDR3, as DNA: TGTGCCAGCAGCTTAAAGACCTATGGCTACACCTTC. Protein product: CASSLKTYGYTF.

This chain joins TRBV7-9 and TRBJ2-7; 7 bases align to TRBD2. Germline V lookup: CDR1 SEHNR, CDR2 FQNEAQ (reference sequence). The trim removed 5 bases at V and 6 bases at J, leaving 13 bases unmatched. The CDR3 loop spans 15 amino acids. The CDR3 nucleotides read TGTGCCAGCAGCGAGCAGGCGGGGGATTGGGGCGAGCAGTACTTC. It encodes CASSEQAGDWGEQYF.

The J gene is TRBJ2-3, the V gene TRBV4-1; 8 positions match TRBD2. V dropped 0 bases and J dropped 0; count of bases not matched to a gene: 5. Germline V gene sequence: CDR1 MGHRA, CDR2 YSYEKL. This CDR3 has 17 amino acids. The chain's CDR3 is CASSQDLVAGSTDTQYF. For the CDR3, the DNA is TGCGCCAGCAGCCAAGATTTGGTAGCGGGGAGCACAGATACGCAGTATTTT.

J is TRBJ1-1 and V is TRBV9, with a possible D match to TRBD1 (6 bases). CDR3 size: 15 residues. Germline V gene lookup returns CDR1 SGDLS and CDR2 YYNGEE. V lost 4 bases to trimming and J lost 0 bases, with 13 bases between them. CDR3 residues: CASSHPQGLNTEAFF. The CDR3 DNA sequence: TGTGCCAGCAGCCACCCCCAGGGGCTGAACACTGAAGCTTTCTTT.

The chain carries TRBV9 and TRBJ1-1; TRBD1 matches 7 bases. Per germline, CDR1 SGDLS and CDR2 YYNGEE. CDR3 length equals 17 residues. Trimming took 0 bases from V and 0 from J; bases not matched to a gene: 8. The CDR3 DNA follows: TGTGCCAGCAGCGTAGAGGAAGGGGGCGTGTTGAACACTGAAGCTTTCTTT. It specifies CASSVEEGGVLNTEAFF.

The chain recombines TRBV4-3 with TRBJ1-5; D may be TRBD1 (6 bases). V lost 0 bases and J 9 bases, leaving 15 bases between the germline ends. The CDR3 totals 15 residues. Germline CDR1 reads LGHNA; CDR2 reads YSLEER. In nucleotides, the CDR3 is TGCGCCAGCAGCCAAGAAGTGGGGGCTCCGGGGCCCCAGCATTTT. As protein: CASSQEVGAPGPQHF.

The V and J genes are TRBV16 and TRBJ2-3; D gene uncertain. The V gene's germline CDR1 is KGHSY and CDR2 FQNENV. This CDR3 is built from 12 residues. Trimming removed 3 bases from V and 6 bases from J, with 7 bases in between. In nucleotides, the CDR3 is TGTGCCAGCAGCCAGTTGAGGGATACGCAGTATTTT. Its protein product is CASSQLRDTQYF.

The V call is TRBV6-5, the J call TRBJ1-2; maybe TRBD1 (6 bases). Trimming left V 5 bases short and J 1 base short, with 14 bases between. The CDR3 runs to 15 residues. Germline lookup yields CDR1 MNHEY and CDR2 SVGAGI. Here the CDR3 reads CASSNNGQNNYGYTF. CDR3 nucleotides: TGTGCCAGCAGTAATAACGGACAGAATAACTATGGCTACACCTTC.

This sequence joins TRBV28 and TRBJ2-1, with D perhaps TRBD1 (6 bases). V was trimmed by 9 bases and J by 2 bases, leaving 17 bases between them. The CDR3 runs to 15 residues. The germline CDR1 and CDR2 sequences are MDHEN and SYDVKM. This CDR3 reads CASTNPRDTYNEQFF. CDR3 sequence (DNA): TGTGCCAGTACTAACCCCCGGGACACCTACAATGAGCAGTTCTTC.

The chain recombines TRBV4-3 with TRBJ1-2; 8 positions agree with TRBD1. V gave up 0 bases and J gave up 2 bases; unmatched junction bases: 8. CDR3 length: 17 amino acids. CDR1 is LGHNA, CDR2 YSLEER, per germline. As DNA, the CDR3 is TGCGCCAGCAGCCAAGATCAAGGGACAGGAGAGAACTATGGCTACACCTTC. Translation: CASSQDQGTGENYGYTF.

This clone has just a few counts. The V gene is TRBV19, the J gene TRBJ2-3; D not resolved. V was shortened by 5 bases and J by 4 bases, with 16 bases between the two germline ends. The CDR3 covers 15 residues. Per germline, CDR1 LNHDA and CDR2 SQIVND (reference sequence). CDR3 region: CASSPETGEPDTQYF. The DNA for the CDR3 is TGTGCCAGTAGTCCCGAAACGGGCGAGCCAGATACGCAGTATTTT.

The CDR3 DNA is TGTGCCAGCAGTGAAACCCTGGGCAGGTCCCCTTGGGAGCAGTACTTC. Translation: CASSETLGRSPWEQYF. The gene calls are TRBV2 and TRBJ2-7; D gene ambiguous. V lost 2 bases to trimming and J lost 7 bases, with 21 bases between them. The CDR3 runs to 16 residues. In germline, CDR1 is SNHLY, CDR2 FYNNEI. Drawing the rest from reference TRBV2 and TRBJ2-7, the complete variable domain is EPEVTQTPSHQVTQMGQEVILRCVPISNHLYFYWYRQILGQKVEFLVSFYNNEISEKSEIFDDQFSVERPDGSNFTLKIRSTKLEDSAMYFCASSETLGRSPWEQYFGPGTRLTVT.

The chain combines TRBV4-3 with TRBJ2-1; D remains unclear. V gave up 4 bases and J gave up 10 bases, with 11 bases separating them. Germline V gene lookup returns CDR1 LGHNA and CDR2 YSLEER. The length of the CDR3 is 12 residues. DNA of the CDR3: TGCGCCAGCAGCCCCGAGATGGGAGAGCAGTTCTTC. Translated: CASSPEMGEQFF.